This T cell receptor (beta chain) is drawn from a study of T cells in localized non-small cell lung cancer. Assay: immunoSEQ multiplex PCR; the TCRdb copy retains only in-frame clones and omits some. This table has about 3,500 clones, 33% appearing once. Study results and limitations: Adjacent lung was found to contain a median about 62 of the top 100 tumor clones. There was higher T cell clonality in uninvolved adjacent lung than in tumor, and it was highest there. Longer survival (overall) was linked to higher T cell density in blood.

Note on this clone: Its antigen remains unidentified.

V lost 6 bases to trimming and J lost 3 bases, with 14 bases between them. Germline V lookup: CDR1 SGHNT, CDR2 YENEEA. The CDR3 is made up of 15 amino acids. The chain links TRBV11-3 to TRBJ2-2; D remains ambiguous. The sample here was normal lung tissue next to the tumor, taken before any cancer treatment. This sequence originates from a woman aged 40-75 years with stage I lung adenocarcinoma. CDR3 nucleotides: TGTGCCAGCAGTCCCACCAGGTGGGACACCGGGGAGCTGTTTTTT. This sequence encodes CASSPTRWDTGELFF.